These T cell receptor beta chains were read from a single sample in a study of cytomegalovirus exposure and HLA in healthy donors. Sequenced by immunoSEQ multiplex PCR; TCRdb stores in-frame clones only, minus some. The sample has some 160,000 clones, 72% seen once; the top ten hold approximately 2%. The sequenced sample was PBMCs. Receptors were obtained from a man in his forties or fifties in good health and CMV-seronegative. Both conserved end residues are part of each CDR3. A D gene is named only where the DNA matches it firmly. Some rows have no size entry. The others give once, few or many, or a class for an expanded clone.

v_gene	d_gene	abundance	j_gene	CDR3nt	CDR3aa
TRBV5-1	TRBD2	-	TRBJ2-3	TGCGCCAGCAGCTTGGATCCGGGGGGGGCAGATACGCAGTATTTT	CASSLDPGGADTQYF
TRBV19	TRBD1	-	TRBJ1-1	TGTGCCAGCCCAGGGGGCCCGACCTATACCACTGAAGCTTTCTTT	CASPGGPTYTTEAFF
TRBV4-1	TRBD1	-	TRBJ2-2	TGCGCCAGCAGCCAAGTAAGGGGGCAACTAGTTGGGTCCGGGGAGCCGTTTTTT	CASSQVRGQLVGSGEPFF
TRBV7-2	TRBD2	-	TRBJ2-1	TGTGCCAGCAGCGCGAGACCGGGACTAGCGGGACACAATGAGCAGTTCTTC	CASSARPGLAGHNEQFF
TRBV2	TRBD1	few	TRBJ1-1	TGTGCCAGCAGTGAGGGGGACAGGGGGCTGGGTGAAGCTTTCTTT	CASSEGDRGLGEAFF
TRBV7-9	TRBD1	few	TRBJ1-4	TGTGCCAGCAGCTCCCTGACAGGGGTATTGGAAAAACTGTTTTTT	CASSSLTGVLEKLFF
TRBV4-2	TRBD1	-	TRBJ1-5	TGTGCCAGCAGCCAAGATTCAGGGGGAGGCAATCAGCCCCAGCATTTT	CASSQDSGGGNQPQHF
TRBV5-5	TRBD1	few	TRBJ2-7	TGTGCCAGCAGCTTACAGGGGGGCTACGAGCAGTACTTC	CASSLQGGYEQYF
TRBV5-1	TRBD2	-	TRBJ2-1	TGCGCCAGCACCCCGAGAAAAGCGGGGATTAATGAGCAGTTCTTC	CASTPRKAGINEQFF
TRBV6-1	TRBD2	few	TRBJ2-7	TGTGCCAGCCGGAGGGAGGGGCCGGGCGAGCAGTACTTC	CASRREGPGEQYF
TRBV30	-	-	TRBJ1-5	TGTGCCTGGAGTGACACGGGGTTTCAGCCCCAGAATTTT	CAWSDTGFQPQNF
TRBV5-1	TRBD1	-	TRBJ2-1	TGCGCCAGCAGCTTCCGGGACAGGGGGATTGATGAGCAGTTCTTC	CASSFRDRGIDEQFF
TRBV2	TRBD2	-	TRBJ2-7	TGTGCCAGCAGGGTACTAGCGGGAGACTACGAGCAGTACTTC	CASRVLAGDYEQYF
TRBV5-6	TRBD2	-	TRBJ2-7	TGTGCCAGCAGCTCGGGGCTAGCGGGGGCGAACTACGAGCAGTACTTC	CASSSGLAGANYEQYF
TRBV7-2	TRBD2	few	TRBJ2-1	TGTGCCAGCAGCTTATCGAGGACTAGTATAAGTGAGCAGTTCTTC	CASSLSRTSISEQFF
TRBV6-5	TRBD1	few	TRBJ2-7	TGTGCCAGCAGCCCCGACAGGGGGGGCTACGAGCAGTACTTC	CASSPDRGGYEQYF
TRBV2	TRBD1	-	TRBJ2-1	TGTGCCAGCAGTGACCCCGGGACAGGGGACAATGAGCAGTTCTTC	CASSDPGTGDNEQFF
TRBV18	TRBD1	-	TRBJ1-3	TGTGCCAGCTCACCACGAGGGACAGACTCTGGAAACACCATATATTTT	CASSPRGTDSGNTIYF
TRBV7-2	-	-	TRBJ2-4	TGTGCCAGCAGCGAACCGACAGCTCTAGCCAAAAACATTCAGTACTTC	CASSEPTALAKNIQYF
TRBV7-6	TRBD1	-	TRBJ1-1	TGTGCCAGCAGCTACACAGGGGGCAAAAACACTGAAGCTTTCTTT	CASSYTGGKNTEAFF
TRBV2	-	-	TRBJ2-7	TGTGCCAGCAGGCCCCCGGGGCGGGACTCGTTCGCCTCCTTCAAAAACGAGCAGTACTTC	CASRPPGRDSFASFKNEQYF
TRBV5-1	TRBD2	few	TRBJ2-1	TGCGCCAGCAGCTTCGTAGCGGGGACCTACAATGAGCAGTTCTTC	CASSFVAGTYNEQFF
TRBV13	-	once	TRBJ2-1	TGTGCCAGCACCCTACAGGGTGGAGGTTACAATGAGCAGTTCTTC	CASTLQGGGYNEQFF
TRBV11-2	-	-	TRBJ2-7	TGTGCCAGCAGCTGGAGGACGGATTACGAGCAGTACTTC	CASSWRTDYEQYF
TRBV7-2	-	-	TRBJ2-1	TGTGCCAGCAGCTTAGATATGGGGCACAATGAGCAGTTCTTC	CASSLDMGHNEQFF
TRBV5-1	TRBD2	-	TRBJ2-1	TGCGCCAGCAGCTTGGAGGGGCCGGGGGCTAGCGGGACAAACAATGAGCAGTTCTTC	CASSLEGPGASGTNNEQFF
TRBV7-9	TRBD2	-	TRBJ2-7	TGTGCCAGCAGCTCGACTAGCGCGCTCGCTCAGAGCTCCTACGAGCAGTACTTC	CASSSTSALAQSSYEQYF
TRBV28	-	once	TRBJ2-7	TGTGCCAGCTCCTTCGGTACAGCCTACGAGCAGTACTTC	CASSFGTAYEQYF
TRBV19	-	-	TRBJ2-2	TGTGCCAGTAGATTATACAGGAACACCGGGGAGCTGTTTTTT	CASRLYRNTGELFF
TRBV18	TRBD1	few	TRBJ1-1	TGTGCCAGCTCACCGGGACAGGGAAACACTGAAGCTTTCTTT	CASSPGQGNTEAFF
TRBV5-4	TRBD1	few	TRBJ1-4	TGTGCCAGCAGCTCGGGACAGCCGGGACAAAAACTGTTTTTT	CASSSGQPGQKLFF
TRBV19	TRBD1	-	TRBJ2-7	TGTGCCAGTAGCCCACGTTCGGCAGGGGGTGGATACGAGCAGTACTTC	CASSPRSAGGGYEQYF
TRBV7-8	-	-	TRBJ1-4	TGTGCCAGCAGCTTGTCGACTCCTGCAGAAAAACTGTTTTTT	CASSLSTPAEKLFF
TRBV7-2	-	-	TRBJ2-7	TGTGCCAGCAGCCCCGTGCTGGGGAGCTCCTACGAGCAGTACTTC	CASSPVLGSSYEQYF
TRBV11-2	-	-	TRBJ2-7	TGTGCCAGCAGCTCGCTGCACCAGCCGGTGGGGGCGGACGAGCAGTACTTC	CASSSLHQPVGADEQYF
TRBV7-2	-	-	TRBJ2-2	TGTGCCAGCAGCTTATGGACAGCTACCGGGGAGCTGTTTTTT	CASSLWTATGELFF
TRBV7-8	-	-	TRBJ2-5	TGTGCCAGCAGCTCCTTAGGGTCTGCGGGGAGGGAGACCCAGTACTTC	CASSSLGSAGRETQYF
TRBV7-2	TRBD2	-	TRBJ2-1	TGTGCCAGCCGTCGGCGGGAGAGTTACAATGAGCAGTTCTTC	CASRRRESYNEQFF
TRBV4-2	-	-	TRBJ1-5	TGTGCCAGCAGCCAAGAGGAGAATAGCAATCAGCCCCAGCATTTT	CASSQEENSNQPQHF
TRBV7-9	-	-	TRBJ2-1	TGTGCCAGCAGCTTAGGGCCTAGCCCCCCCCAGTTCTTC	CASSLGPSPPQFF
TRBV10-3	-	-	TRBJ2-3	TGTGCCATCTCCCCAGGTCCAATCACAGATACGCAGTATTTT	CAISPGPITDTQYF
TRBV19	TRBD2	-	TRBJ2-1	TGTGCCACCGCTAGCGGGGGAAGGGATGAGCAGTTCTTC	CATASGGRDEQFF
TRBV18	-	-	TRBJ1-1	TGTGCCAGCTCACCAGAAACAGCGAACACTGAAGCTTTCTTT	CASSPETANTEAFF